The TCR beta chain under discussion was sequenced for a study of OX40 agonist ivuxolimab in advanced cancers. Looking at the study overall: The eligibility criteria allowed prior anti-PD-1, anti-PD-L1 or anti-CTLA-4 therapy, and around 40% had some. Notes on the study in general: Low clonal expansion, among the lowest seen, marked partial responders at 0.1-3.0 mg/kg. Normalized expansion of T-cell clones was also low for some nonresponders.

About this clone: Its antigen is still unknown.

The V end was cut by 9 bases, the J end by 3 bases, with 9 bases between. Germline loops: CDR1 LNHDA, CDR2 SQIVND (reference sequence). This CDR3 is built from 12 residues. Profiling relied on immunoSEQ multiplex PCR, and the TCRdb table lists in-frame clones only, not all of them. The table has roughly 40,000 clones, roughly 92% seen once. The rearrangement uses TRBV19 and TRBJ2-1; perhaps D is TRBD1 or TRBD2 (5 bases each). This TCR came from an adult with an advanced solid tumor such as melanoma, head and neck, liver or kidney cancer. This specimen was CD4+ or CD8+ T cells sorted from blood, taken in a trial of the OX40 agonist ivuxolimab. The CDR3 nucleotides read TGTGCCAGCGGGGCTGGCTACAATGAGCAGTTCTTC. Amino acid sequence: CASGAGYNEQFF.